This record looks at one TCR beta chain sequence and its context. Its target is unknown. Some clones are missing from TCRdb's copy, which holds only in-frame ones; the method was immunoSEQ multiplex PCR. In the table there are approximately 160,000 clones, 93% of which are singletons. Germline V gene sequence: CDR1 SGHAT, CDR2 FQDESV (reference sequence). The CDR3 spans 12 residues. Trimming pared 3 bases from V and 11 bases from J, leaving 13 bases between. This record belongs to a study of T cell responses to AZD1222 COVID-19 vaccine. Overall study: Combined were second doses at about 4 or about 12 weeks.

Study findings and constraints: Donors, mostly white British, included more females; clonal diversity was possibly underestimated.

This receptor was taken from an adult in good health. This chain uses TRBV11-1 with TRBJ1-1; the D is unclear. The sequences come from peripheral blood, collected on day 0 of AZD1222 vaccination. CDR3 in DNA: TGTGCCAGCAGCTTTTCGTCAGATCTGGCTTTCTTT. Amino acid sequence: CASSFSSDLAFF.